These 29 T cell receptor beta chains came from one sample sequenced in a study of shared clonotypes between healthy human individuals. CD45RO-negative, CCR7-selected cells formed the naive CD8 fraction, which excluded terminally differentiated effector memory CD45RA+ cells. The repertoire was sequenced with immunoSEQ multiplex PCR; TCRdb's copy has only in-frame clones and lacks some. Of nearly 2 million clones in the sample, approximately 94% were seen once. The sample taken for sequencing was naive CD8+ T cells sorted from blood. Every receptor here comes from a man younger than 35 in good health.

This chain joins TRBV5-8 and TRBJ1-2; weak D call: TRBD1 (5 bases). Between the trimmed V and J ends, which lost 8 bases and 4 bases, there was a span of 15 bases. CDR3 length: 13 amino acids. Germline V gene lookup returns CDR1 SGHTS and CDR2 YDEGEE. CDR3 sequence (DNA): TGTGCCAGTCAGACCAGGGACGGCTATGGCTACACCTTC. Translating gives CASQTRDGYGYTF.

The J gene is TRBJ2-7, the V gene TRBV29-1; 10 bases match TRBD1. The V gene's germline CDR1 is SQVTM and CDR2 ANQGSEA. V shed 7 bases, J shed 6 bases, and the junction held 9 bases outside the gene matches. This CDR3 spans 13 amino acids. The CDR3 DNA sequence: TGCAGCGCTCGGACAGGGGGTGGTGGCGAGCAGTACTTC. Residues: CSARTGGGGEQYF.

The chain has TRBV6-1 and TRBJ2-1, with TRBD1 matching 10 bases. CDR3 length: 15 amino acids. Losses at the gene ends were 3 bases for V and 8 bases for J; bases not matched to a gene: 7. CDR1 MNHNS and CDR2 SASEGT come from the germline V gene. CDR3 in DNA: TGTGCCAGCAGTGAGTGGACAGGGGGTCTCGATGAGCAGTTCTTC. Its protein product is CASSEWTGGLDEQFF.

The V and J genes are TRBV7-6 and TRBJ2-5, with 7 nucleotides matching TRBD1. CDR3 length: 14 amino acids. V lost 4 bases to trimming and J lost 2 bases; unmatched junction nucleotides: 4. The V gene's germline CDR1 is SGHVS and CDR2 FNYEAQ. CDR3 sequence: CASSSWGQQETQYF. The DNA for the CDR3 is TGTGCCAGCAGCTCTTGGGGACAGCAAGAGACCCAGTACTTC.

CDR3 bases: TGTGCCAGCAGCCCCGGCTTGGACGGTACGCAGTATTTT. Translating it yields CASSPGLDGTQYF. The rearrangement joins TRBV11-3 to TRBJ2-3, with D hard to call. The CDR3 consists of 13 residues. The ends were cut back, 5 bases at V and 8 bases at J, with 14 bases in the middle. The germline gives CDR1 SGHNT, CDR2 YENEEA. The full variable domain, completed using reference TRBV11-3 and TRBJ2-3, is EAGVVQSPRYKIIEKKQPVAFWCNPISGHNTLYWYLQNLGQGPELLIRYENEEAVDDSQLPKDRFSAERLKGVDSTLKIQPAELGDSAVYLCASSPGLDGTQYFGPGTRLTVL.

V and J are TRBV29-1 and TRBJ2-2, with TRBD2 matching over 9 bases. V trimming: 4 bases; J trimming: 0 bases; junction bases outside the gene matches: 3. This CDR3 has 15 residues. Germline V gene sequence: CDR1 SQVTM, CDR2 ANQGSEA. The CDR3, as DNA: TGCAGCGTTGCGCCTAGCGGGACGAACACCGGGGAGCTGTTTTTT. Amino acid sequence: CSVAPSGTNTGELFF.

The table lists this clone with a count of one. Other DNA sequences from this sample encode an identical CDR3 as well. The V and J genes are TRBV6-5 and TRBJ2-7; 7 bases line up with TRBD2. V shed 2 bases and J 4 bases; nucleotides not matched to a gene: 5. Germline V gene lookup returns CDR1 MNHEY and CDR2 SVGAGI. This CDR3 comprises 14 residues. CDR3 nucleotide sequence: TGTGCCAGCAGTTACGGGGGGGGTACTTACGAGCAGTACTTC. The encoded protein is CASSYGGGTYEQYF.

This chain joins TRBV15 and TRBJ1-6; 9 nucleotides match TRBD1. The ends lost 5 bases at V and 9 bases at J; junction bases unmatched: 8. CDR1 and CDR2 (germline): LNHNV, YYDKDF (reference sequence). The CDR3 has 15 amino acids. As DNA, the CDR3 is TGTGCCACCAGCGGAGGGACAGGGAAGAGTTCACCCCTCCACTTT. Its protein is CATSGGTGKSSPLHF.

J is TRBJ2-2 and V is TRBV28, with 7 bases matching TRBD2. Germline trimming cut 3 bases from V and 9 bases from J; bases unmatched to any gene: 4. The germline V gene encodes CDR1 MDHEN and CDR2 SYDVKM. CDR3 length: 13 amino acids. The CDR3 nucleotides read TGTGCCAGCAGTTTCCTACTAGCGAGGGAGCTGTTTTTT. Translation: CASSFLLARELFF.

DNA of the CDR3: TGTGCCAGCAGCCCCGTATTATCCCTGGGCGAGCAGTACTTC. It translates to CASSPVLSLGEQYF. This chain links TRBV5-6 with TRBJ2-7; no definite D call. Trimming shortened V by 4 bases and J by 6 bases, and 17 bases separated the two germline ends. The CDR3 extends over 14 amino acids. The germline CDR1 and CDR2 sequences are SGHDT and YYEEEE.

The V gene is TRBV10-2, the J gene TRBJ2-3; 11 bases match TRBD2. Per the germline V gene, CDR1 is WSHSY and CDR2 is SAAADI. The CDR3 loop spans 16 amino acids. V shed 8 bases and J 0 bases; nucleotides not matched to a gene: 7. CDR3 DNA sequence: TGCGCCAGCGGGGAAAGGACTAGCGGGAGCACAGATACGCAGTATTTT. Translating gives CASGERTSGSTDTQYF.

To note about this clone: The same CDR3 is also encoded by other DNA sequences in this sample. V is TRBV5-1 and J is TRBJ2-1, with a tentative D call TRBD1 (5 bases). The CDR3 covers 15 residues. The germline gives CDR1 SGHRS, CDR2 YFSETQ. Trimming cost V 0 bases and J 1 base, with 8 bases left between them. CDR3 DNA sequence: TGCGCCAGCAGCTTGGAAGGGGCTTCCTACAATGAGCAGTTCTTC. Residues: CASSLEGASYNEQFF.

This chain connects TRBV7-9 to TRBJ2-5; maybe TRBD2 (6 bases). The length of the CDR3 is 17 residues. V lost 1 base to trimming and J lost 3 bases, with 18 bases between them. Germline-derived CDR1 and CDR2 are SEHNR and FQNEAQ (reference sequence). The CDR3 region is CASSLGEEGRSKETQYF. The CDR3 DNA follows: TGTGCCAGCAGCTTAGGGGAGGAAGGGCGAAGCAAAGAGACCCAGTACTTC.

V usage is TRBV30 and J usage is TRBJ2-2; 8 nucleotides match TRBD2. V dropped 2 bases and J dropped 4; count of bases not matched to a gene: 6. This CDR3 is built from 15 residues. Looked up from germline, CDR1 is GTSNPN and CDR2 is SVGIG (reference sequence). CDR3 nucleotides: TGTGCCTGGAGTTTCACGGGGGGGCCCACCGGGGAGCTGTTTTTT. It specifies CAWSFTGGPTGELFF.

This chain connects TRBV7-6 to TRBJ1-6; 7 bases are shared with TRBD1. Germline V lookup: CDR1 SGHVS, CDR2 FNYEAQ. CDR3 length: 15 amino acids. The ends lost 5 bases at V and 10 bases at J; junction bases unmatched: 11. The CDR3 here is CASSLNGQDGSPLHF. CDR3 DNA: TGTGCCAGCAGCCTAAATGGACAGGACGGGTCACCCCTCCACTTT. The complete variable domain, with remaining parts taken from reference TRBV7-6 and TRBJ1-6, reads GAGVSQSPRYKVTKRGQDVALRCDPISGHVSLYWYRQALGQGPEFLTYFNYEAQQDKSGLPNDRFSAERPEGSISTLTIQRTEQRDSAMYRCASSLNGQDGSPLHFGNGTRLTVT.

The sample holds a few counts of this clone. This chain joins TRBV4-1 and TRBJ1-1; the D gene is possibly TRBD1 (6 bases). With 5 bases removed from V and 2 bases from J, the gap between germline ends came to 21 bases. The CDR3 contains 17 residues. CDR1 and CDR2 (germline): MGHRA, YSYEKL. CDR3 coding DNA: TGCGCCAGCAGCTTCCCTCAGGCTGGGGGCCCTAACACTGAAGCTTTCTTT. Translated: CASSFPQAGGPNTEAFF.

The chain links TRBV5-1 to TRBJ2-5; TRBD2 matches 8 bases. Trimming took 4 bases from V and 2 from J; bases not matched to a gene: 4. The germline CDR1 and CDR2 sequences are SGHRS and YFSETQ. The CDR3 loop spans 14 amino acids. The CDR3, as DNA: TGCGCCAGCAGCCCGGGGGGGTTTCAAGAGACCCAGTACTTC. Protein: CASSPGGFQETQYF. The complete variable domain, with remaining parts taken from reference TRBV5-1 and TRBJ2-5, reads KAGVTQTPRYLIKTRGQQVTLSCSPISGHRSVSWYQQTPGQGLQFLFEYFSETQRNKGNFPGRFSGRQFSNSRSEMNVSTLELGDSALYLCASSPGGFQETQYFGPGTRLLVL.

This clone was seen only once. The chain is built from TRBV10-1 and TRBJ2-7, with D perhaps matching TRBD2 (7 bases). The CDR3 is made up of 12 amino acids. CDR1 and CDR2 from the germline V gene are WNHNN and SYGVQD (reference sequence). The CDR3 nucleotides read TGCGTTGCGCGGGGGCTCTCCTACGAGCAGTACTTC. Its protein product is CVARGLSYEQYF.

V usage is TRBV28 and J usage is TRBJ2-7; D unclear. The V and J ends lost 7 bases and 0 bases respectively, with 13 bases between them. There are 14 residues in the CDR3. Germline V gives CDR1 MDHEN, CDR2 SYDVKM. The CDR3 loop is CASTQAGSSYEQYF. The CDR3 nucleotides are TGTGCCAGCACCCAAGCAGGTTCCTCCTACGAGCAGTACTTC.

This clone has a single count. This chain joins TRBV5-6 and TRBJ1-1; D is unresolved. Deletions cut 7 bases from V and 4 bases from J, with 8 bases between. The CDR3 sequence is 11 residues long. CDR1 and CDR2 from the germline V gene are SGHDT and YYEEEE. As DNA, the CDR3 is TGTGCCAGCGCCTGGGGCACTGAAGCTTTCTTT. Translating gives CASAWGTEAFF.

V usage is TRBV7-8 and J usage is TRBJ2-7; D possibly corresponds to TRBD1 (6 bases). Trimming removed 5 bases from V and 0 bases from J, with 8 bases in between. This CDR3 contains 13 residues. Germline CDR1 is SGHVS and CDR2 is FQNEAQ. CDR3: CASSTGPSYEQYF. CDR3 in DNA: TGTGCCAGCAGCACAGGGCCCTCCTACGAGCAGTACTTC.

As DNA, the CDR3 is TGCGCCAGCAGCCAAGTCGGGGGGTTCGGCTACGAGCAGTACTTC. Its protein is CASSQVGGFGYEQYF. The chain combines TRBV4-1 with TRBJ2-7; 7 bases align to TRBD2. V lost 1 base, J lost 3 bases, and 6 bases stayed unmatched. This CDR3 region has 15 residues. Germline CDR1 reads MGHRA; CDR2 reads YSYEKL.

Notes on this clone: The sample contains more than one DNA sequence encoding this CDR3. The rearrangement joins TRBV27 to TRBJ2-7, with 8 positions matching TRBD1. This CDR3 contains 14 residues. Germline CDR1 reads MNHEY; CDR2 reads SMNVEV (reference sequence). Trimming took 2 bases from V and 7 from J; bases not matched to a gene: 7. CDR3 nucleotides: TGTGCCAGCAGTTTAGGTCAGGGGGCGAGGGAGCAGTACTTC. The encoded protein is CASSLGQGAREQYF.

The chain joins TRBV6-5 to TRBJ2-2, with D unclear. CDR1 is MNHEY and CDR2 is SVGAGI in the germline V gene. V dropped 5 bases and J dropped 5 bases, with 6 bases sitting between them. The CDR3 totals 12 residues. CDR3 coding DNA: TGTGCCAGCAGTAACCCTACCGGGGAGCTGTTTTTT. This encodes CASSNPTGELFF.

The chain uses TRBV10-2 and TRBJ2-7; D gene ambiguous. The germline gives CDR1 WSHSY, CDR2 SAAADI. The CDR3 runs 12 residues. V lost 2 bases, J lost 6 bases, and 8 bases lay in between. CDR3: CASSESLIEQYF. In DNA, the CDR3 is TGCGCCAGCAGTGAGAGTCTAATCGAGCAGTACTTC.

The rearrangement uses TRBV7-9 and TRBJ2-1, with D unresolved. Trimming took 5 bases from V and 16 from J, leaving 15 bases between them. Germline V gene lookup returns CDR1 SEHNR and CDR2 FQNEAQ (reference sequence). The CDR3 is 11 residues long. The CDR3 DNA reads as TGTGCCAGCAGCCAGGAAACCGTGGGCTTCTTC. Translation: CASSQETVGFF.

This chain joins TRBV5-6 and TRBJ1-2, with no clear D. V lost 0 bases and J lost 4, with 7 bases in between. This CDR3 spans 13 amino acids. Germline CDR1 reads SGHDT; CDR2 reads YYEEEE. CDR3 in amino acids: CASSLGVIYGYTF. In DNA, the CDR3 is TGTGCCAGCAGCTTGGGGGTGATCTATGGCTACACCTTC.

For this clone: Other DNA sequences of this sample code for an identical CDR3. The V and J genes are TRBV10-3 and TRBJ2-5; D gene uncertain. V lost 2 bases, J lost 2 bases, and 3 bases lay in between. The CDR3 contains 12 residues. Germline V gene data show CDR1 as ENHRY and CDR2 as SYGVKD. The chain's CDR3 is CAISEGQETQYF. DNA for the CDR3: TGTGCCATCAGTGAGGGACAAGAGACCCAGTACTTC.

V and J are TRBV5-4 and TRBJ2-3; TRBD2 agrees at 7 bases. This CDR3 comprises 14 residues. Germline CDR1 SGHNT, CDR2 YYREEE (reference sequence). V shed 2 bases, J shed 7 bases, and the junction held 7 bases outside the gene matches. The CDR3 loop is CASSLAGNIYTQYF. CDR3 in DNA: TGTGCCAGCAGCTTAGCGGGAAACATTTATACGCAGTATTTT.